This entry lists 5 T cell receptor beta chains sequenced from one sample in a study of blood T cell repertoires in COVID-19. The protocol was immunoSEQ multiplex PCR, while the TCRdb copy is restricted to in-frame clones and leaves out a portion. The table includes around 140,000 clones, 85% to 90% detected once. Sequencing used peripheral blood. These receptor sequences come from a man in his forties or fifties with active COVID-19.

This clone was counted only a few times. This sequence joins TRBV2 and TRBJ1-6; possible D gene TRBD1, 6 bases. Germline-derived CDR1 and CDR2 are SNHLY and FYNNEI. CDR3 length: 15 residues. V was pared by 3 bases and J by 7 bases, with 13 bases between. CDR3 sequence: CASSEQGHGNSPLHF. Written as DNA, the CDR3 is TGTGCCAGCAGTGAGCAGGGGCACGGAAATTCACCCCTCCACTTT.

This chain connects TRBV25-1 to TRBJ1-5; 10 nucleotides align to TRBD1. Germline trimming cut 5 bases from V and 7 bases from J; bases unmatched to any gene: 11. CDR1 is MGHDK, CDR2 SYGVNS, per germline. This CDR3 spans 16 amino acids. CDR3 coding DNA: TGTGCCAGCAGTCCATCTGGGACAGGGGTAGGACAGCCCCAGCATTTT. Protein: CASSPSGTGVGQPQHF.

The chain uses TRBV5-6 and TRBJ1-3; tentatively, D is TRBD1 (5 bases). The germline gives CDR1 SGHDT, CDR2 YYEEEE. This CDR3 is 14 amino acids long. The germline V and J ends were trimmed by 4 bases and 0 bases, with 8 bases remaining between them. The CDR3 loop is CASSADISGNTIYF. The CDR3 nucleotides read TGTGCCAGCAGCGCGGACATCTCTGGAAACACCATATATTTT.

The V call is TRBV19, the J call TRBJ2-2; 14 bases agree with TRBD2. The ends lost 5 bases at V and 5 bases at J; junction bases unmatched: 7. Per the germline V gene, CDR1 is LNHDA and CDR2 is SQIVND (reference sequence). The CDR3 sequence is 17 residues long. CDR3 in amino acids: CASSPWTSGGWTGELFF. The CDR3 bases are TGTGCCAGTAGTCCTTGGACTAGCGGGGGGTGGACCGGGGAGCTGTTTTTT.

This chain connects TRBV4-2 to TRBJ2-3, with 8 bases that match TRBD1. The CDR3 has 18 residues. The V gene's germline CDR1 is LGHNA and CDR2 YNFKEQ. V trimming: 0 bases; J trimming: 5 bases; junction bases outside the gene matches: 13. CDR3 bases: TGTGCCAGCAGCCAAGATCCCCCGGACAGGGTGGAAGTAGATACGCAGTATTTT. Its protein is CASSQDPPDRVEVDTQYF.